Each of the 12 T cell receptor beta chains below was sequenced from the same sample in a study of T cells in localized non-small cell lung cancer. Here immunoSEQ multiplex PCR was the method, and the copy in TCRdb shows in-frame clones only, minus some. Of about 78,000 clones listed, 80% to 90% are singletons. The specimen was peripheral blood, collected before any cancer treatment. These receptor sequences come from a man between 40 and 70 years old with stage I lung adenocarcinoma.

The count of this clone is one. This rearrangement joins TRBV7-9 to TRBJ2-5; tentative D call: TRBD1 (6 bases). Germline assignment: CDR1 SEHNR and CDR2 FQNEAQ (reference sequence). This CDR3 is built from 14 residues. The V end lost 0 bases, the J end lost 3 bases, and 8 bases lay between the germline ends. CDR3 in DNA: TGTGCCAGCAGCTTAGCCGCAGGGGAAGAGACCCAGTACTTC. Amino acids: CASSLAAGEETQYF.

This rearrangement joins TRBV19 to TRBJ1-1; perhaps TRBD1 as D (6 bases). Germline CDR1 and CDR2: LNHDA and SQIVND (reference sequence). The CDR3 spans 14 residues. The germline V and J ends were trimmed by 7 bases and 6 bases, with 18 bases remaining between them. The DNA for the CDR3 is TGTGCCAGTAATGGTCTGGGGGGCATCTCTGAAGCTTTCTTT. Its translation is CASNGLGGISEAFF.

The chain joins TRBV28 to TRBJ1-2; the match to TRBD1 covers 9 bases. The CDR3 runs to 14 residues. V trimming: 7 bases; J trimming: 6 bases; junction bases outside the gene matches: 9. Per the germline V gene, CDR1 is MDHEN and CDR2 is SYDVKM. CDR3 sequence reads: CASTRTGDWNGYTF. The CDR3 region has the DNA TGTGCCAGCACGAGGACAGGGGATTGGAATGGCTACACCTTC.

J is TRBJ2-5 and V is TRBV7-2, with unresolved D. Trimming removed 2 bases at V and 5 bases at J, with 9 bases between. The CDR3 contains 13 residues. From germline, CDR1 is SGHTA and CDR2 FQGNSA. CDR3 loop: CASSLNRGETQYF. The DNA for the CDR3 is TGTGCCAGCAGCTTAAACCGAGGCGAGACCCAGTACTTC.

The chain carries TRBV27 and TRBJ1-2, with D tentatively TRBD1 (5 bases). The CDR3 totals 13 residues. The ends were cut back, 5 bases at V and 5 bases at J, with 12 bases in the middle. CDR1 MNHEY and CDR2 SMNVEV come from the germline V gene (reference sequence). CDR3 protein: CASSPGTHYGYTF. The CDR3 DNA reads TGTGCCAGCAGTCCGGGGACTCATTATGGCTACACCTTC.

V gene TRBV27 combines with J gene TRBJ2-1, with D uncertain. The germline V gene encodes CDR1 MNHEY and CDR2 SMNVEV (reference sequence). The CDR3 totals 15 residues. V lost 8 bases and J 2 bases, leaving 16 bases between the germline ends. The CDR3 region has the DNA TGTGCCAGCGTTAGGAACTCTGGAACCTACAATGAGCAGTTCTTC. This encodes CASVRNSGTYNEQFF.

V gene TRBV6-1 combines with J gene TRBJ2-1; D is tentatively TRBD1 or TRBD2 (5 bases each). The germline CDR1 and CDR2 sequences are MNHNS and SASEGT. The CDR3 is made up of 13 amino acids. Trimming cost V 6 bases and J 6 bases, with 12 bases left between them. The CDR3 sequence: CASRAAGSNEQFF. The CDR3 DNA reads TGTGCCAGCAGGGCGGCAGGGAGCAATGAGCAGTTCTTC.

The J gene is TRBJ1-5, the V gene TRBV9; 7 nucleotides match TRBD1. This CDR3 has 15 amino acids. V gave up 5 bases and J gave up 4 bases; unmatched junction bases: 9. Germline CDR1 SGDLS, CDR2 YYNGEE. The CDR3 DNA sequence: TGTGCCAGCAGTCCGGGACAGAACAAAAATCAGCCCCAGCATTTT. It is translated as CASSPGQNKNQPQHF.

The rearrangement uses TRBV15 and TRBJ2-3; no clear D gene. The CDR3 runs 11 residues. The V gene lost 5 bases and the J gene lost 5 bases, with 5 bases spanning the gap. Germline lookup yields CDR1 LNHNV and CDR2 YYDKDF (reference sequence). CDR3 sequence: CATSLEDTQYF. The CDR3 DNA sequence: TGTGCCACCAGCCTAGAAGATACGCAGTATTTT.

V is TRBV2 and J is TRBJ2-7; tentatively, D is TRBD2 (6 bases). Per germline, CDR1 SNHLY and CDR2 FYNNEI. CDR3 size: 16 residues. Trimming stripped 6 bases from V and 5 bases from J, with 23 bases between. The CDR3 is CASSPLQSGVLHEQYF. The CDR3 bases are TGTGCCAGCAGCCCTCTGCAGTCGGGGGTTTTACACGAGCAGTACTTC.

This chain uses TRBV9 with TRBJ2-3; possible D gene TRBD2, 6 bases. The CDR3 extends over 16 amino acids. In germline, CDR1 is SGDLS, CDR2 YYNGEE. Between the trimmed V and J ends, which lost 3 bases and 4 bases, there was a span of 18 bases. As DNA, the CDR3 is TGTGCCAGCAGCGCTACGACTAGTTTAAGGGCAGATACGCAGTATTTT. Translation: CASSATTSLRADTQYF.

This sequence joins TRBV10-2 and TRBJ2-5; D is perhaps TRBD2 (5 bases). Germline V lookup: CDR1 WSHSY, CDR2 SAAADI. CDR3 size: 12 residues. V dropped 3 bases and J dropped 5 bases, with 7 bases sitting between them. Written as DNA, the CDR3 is TGCGCCAGCAGTGAACCGGGGGAGACCCAGTACTTC. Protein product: CASSEPGETQYF.